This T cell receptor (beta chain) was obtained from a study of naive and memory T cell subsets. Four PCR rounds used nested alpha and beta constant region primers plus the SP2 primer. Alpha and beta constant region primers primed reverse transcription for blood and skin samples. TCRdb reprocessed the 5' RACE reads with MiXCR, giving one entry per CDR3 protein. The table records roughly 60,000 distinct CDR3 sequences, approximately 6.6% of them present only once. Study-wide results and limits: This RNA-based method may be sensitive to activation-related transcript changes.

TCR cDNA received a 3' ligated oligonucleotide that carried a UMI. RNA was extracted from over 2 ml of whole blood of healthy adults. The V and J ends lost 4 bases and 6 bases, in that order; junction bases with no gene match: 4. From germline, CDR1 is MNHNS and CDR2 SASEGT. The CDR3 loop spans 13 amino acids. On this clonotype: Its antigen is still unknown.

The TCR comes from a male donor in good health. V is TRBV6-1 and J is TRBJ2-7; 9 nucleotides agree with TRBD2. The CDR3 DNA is TGTGCCAGCAGTGGACAGACTAGCGGCGAGCAGTACTTC. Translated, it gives CASSGQTSGEQYF.